The 2 T cell receptor beta chains below all came from one sample that was sequenced in a study of monozygotic twins with inflammatory bowel disease. One entry per CDR3 protein, without DNA, is what TCRdb gives after re-calling the 5' RACE reads. In total, the table holds around 400,000 distinct CDR3 sequences. Material: blood. These receptors originate from a human donor with ulcerative colitis or Crohn's disease, or a healthy co-twin of an affected twin (not recorded which).

The J gene is TRBJ2-1, the V gene TRBV5-1; TCRdb proposes TRBD1, but this gene call is untestable without DNA. CDR1 and CDR2 (germline): SGHRS, YFSETQ. The CDR3 contains 14 residues. The CDR3: CASSLDRDHNEQFF.

The chain recombines TRBV7-7 with TRBJ2-3; absent DNA, TCRdb's TRBD1 call cannot be checked. CDR1 is SSHAT, CDR2 FNYEAQ, per germline (reference sequence). CDR3 length: 14 residues. CDR3 protein: CASSRDRPPDTQYF. Supplemented by reference TRBV7-7 and TRBJ2-3, the full variable domain reads GAGVSQSPRYKVTKRGQDVTLRCDPISSHATLYWYQQALGQGPEFLTYFNYEAQPDKSGLPSDRFSAERPEGSISTLTIQRTEQRDSAMYRCASSRDRPPDTQYFGPGTRLTVL.